This entry is about one T cell receptor beta chain. Its target is unknown. The data were obtained in a study of cytomegalovirus exposure and HLA in healthy donors. Germline CDR1 is LNHDA and CDR2 is SQIVND (reference sequence). V was pared by 4 bases and J by 4 bases, with 16 bases between. This CDR3 region has 16 residues. The PCR was carried out with 60 Vbeta primers and 13 Jbeta primers. In the original workflow: The authors later counted roughly 79 million unique TCR beta chains, around 9.9 million of them shared. Libraries were prepared by immunoSEQ multiplex PCR; TCRdb keeps only in-frame clonotypes and omits some of them. V and J calls and clone size are given by that table; D and trimming were obtained from the DNA. This sample carries some 190,000 clones, 80% to 90% of them seen once, and the ten largest clones take more than 1.5%. Overall study results and limits: Apart from CMV serostatus, no immune exposure information was available.

The TCR was taken from a man aged 35-49 years in good health and CMV-seropositive. This chain joins TRBV19 and TRBJ1-4; D remains unclear. Specimen: PBMCs. The CDR3 coding sequence is TGTGCCAGTAGTAGCGCCGTAAGGGCGGGTAATGAAAAACTGTTTTTT. Amino acids: CASSSAVRAGNEKLFF.